This TCR beta chain was sequenced during a study of CD8 T cells in Susac syndrome. Study details: Within the sequenced group of Susac syndrome patients, five or six showed active disease and fewer than 10 were in remission. Findings and limits, study-wide: Clonal expansion involving Susac CD8+ cells peaked in TEMRA cells and active patients.

A quantity of roughly 0.5 to 1 ug RNA underwent reverse transcription using random hexamers. Via MiXCR, TCRdb re-called the immunoSEQ multiplex PCR reads, giving one row per CDR3 protein. The sample records around 100,000 distinct CDR3 sequences, around 95% being singletons. High-throughput TCR beta sequencing covered peripheral CD8+ and CD4+ T cells. Patients with Susac syndrome met diagnostic criteria defined recently for definite or probable disease. Trimming removed 4 bases at V and 3 bases at J, with 13 bases between. The CDR3 contains 15 residues. Germline CDR1 reads SGHDN; CDR2 reads FVKESK. This clonotype appeared a single time. Antigen: not known.

Sequences were obtained from CD8+ T cells from PBMCs. V and J are TRBV14 and TRBJ2-1; D is unclear. This clonotype was sampled from a human donor with Susac syndrome. Here the CDR3 reads CASSLGGFVYNEQFF. DNA of the CDR3: TGTGCCAGCAGCCTTGGCGGTTTTGTCTACAATGAGCAGTTCTTC.